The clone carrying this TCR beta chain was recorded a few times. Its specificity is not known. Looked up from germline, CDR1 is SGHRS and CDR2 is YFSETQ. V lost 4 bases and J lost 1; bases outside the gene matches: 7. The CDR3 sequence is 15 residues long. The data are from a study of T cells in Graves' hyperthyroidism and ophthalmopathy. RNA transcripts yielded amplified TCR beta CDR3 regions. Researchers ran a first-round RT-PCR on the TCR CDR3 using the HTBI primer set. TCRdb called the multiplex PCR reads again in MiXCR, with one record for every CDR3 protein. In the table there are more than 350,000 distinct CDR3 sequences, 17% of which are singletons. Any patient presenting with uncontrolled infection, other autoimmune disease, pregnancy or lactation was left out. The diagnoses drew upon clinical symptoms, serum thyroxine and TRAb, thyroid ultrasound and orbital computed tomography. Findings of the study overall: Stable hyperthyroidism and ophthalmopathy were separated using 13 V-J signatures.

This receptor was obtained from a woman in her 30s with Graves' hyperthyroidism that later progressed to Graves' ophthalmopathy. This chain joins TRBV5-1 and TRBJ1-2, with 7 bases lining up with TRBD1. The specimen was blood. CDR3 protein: CASSVTGRDNYGYTF. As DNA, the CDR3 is TGCGCCAGCAGCGTGACAGGGAGGGATAACTATGGCTACACCTTC. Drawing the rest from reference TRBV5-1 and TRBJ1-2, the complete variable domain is KAGVTQTPRYLIKTRGQQVTLSCSPISGHRSVSWYQQTPGQGLQFLFEYFSETQRNKGNFPGRFSGRQFSNSRSEMNVSTLELGDSALYLCASSVTGRDNYGYTFGSGTRLTVV.